What follows describes a single TCR beta chain. Sequencing was performed with immunoSEQ multiplex PCR; in TCRdb, only in-frame clones are kept and a portion is missing. The sample holds some 70,000 clones, more than 90% seen once. The CDR3 is 20 amino acids. Trimming cost V 0 bases and J 5 bases; bases outside gene matches: 18. The germline V gene has CDR1 MGHRA and CDR2 YSYEKL. The sample belongs to a study of graft-versus-host responses after intestinal transplantation. Whole-study context: Induction with anti-thymocyte globulin, then tacrolimus and steroids for approximately three years, was given to all recipients.

The sample in question was bone marrow, obtained 734 days after intestinal transplantation. The sequence was obtained from a human patient who received an intestinal transplant, so some T cells may come from the graft donor. The chain recombines TRBV4-1 with TRBJ2-1; 8 bases line up with TRBD1. The CDR3 here is CASSQDLGSWWETGDNEQFF. CDR3 nucleotides: TGCGCCAGCAGCCAAGATTTGGGGTCGTGGTGGGAGACAGGGGACAATGAGCAGTTCTTC.